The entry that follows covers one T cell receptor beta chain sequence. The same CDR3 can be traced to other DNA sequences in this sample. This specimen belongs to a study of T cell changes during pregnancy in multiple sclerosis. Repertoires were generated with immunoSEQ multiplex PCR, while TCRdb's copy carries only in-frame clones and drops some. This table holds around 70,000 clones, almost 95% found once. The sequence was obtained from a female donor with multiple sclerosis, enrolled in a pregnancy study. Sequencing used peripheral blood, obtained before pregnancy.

In DNA, the CDR3 is TGTGCCAGCAGCCTCGGGACTAGCGGGTACAATGAGCAGTTCTTC. Amino acid sequence: CASSLGTSGYNEQFF. The chain has TRBV5-6 and TRBJ2-1; 12 positions agree with TRBD2. J lost 4 bases, V lost 4 bases, and 3 bases had no gene match. The CDR3 totals 15 residues. The germline V gene has CDR1 SGHDT and CDR2 YYEEEE.